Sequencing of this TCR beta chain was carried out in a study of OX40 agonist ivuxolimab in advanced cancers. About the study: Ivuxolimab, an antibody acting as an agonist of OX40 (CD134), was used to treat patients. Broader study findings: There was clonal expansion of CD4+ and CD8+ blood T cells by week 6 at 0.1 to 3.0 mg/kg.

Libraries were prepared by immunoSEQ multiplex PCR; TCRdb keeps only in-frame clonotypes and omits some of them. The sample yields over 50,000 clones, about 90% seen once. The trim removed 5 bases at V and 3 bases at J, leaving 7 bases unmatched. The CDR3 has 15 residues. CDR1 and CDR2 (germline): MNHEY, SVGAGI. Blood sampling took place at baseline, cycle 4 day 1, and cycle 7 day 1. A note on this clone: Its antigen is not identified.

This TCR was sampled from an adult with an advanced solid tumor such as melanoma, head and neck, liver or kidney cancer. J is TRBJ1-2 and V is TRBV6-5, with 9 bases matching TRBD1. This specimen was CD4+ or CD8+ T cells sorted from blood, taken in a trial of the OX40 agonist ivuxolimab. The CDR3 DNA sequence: TGTGCCAGCAGTCTACAGGGGGCGAGTCACTATGGCTACACCTTC. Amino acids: CASSLQGASHYGYTF.